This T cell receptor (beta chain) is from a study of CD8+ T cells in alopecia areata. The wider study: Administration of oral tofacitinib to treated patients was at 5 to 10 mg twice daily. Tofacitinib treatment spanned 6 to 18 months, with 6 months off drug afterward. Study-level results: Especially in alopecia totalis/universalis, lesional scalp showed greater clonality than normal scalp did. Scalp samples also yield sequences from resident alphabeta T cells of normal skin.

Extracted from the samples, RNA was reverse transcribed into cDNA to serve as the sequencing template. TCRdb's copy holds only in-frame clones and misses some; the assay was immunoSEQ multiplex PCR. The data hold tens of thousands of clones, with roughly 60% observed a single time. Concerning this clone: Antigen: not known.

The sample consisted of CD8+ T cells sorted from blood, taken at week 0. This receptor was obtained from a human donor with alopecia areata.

This CDR3 is CASSLGQEQYF. CDR3 DNA sequence: TGCGCCAGCAGCTTGGGCCAGGAACAGTACTTC. This rearrangement joins TRBV5-1 to TRBJ2-7; no clear D gene. The length of the CDR3 is 11 residues. From germline, CDR1 is SGHRS and CDR2 YFSETQ. V lost 0 bases, J lost 10 bases, and 8 bases lay in between.